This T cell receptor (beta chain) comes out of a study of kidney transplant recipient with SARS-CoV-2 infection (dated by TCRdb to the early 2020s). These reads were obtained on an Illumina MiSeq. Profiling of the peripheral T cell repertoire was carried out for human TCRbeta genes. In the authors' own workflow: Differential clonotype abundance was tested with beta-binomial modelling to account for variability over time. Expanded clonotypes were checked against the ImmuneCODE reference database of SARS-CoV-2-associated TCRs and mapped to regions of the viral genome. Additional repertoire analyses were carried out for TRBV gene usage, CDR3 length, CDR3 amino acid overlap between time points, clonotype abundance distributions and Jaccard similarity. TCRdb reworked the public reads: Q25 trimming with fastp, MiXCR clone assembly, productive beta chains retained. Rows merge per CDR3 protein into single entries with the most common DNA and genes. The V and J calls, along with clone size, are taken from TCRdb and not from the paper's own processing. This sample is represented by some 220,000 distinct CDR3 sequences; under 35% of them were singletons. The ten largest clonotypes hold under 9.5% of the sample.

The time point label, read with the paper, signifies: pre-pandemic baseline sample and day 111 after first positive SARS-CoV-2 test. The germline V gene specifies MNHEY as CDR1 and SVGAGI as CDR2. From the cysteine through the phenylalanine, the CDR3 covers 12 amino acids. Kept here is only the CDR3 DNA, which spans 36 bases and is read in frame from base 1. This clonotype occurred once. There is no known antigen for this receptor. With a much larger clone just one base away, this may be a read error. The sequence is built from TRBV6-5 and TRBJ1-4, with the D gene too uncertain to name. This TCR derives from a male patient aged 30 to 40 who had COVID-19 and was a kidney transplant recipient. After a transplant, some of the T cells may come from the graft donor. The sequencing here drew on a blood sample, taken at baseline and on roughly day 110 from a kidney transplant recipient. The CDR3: CASRLTVERLFF. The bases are TGTGCCAGCAGACTGACCGTGGAAAGACTGTTTTTT.